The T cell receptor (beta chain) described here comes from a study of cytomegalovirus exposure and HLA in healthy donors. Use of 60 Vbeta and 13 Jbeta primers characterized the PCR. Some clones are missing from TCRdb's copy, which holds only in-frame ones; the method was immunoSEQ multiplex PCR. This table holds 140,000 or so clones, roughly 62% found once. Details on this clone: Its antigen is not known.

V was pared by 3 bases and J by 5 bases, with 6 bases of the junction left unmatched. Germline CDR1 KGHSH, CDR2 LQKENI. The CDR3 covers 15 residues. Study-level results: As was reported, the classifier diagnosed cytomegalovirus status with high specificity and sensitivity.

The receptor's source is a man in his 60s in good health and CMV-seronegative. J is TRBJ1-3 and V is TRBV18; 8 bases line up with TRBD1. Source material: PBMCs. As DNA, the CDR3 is TGTGCCAGCTCACCCCGGACAGGGTCGAGAAACACCATATATTTT. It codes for CASSPRTGSRNTIYF.